This T cell receptor (beta chain) was observed in a study of cytomegalovirus exposure and HLA in healthy donors. Whole-study findings and limits: Reports showed the classifier diagnosing cytomegalovirus status with high specificity and sensitivity. Some TCR beta chains (164 of them) were listed as cytomegalovirus-associated.

Comment on this clone: Its antigen is not known.

Libraries were prepared by immunoSEQ multiplex PCR; TCRdb keeps only in-frame clonotypes and omits some of them. This sample has 75,000 to 100,000 clones; roughly 96% occur once, and the top ten carry less than 0.8%. Germline V lookup: CDR1 MNHEY, CDR2 SMNVEV (reference sequence). Trimming cost V 3 bases and J 3 bases, with 12 bases left between them. The CDR3 loop spans 14 amino acids. Sequencing was performed on PBMCs. V is TRBV27 and J is TRBJ2-7, with D maybe TRBD2 (5 bases). This TCR derives from a man aged 18 to 30 in good health and CMV-seronegative. For the CDR3, the DNA is TGTGCCAGCAGTTTCCTCCCCGAGGGCTACGAGCAGTACTTC. Encoded protein: CASSFLPEGYEQYF.